These 23 T cell receptor beta chains were sequenced from one sample in a study of T-cell reconstitution after alpha-beta-depleted transplantation in children (dated by TCRdb to the mid-2010s). Library construction relied on PCR. Data came from an Illumina HiSeq 2500. Molecular barcoding was employed in the preparation of TCR libraries, with unique molecular identifiers being used to normalize TCRbeta repertoire quantification. The public reads were reanalyzed by TCRdb: fastp trimming at Q25, MiXCR alignment, in-frame beta chains only. Here each entry gathers all rows of one CDR3 protein and keeps the most common genes and DNA. This sample has approximately 640,000 distinct CDR3 sequences in its table, and roughly 15% of those were observed once. 0.9% to 1.2% of the sample is taken by the ten largest. Sequenced material: PBMCs from the stem cell graft donor, taken from the stem cell graft. These receptors came from a human donor who donated a stem cell graft to a child with acute myeloid leukemia.

This clonotype has only a few counts. The chain joins TRBV9 to TRBJ2-1, with 7 bases that match TRBD2. Looked up from germline, CDR1 is SGDLS and CDR2 is YYNGEE. The CDR3 runs 16 residues. The V segment lost 4 bases and the J segment 0 bases; nucleotides outside the gene matches: 7. The CDR3 is CASSPSSGYSYNEQFF. DNA for the CDR3: TGTGCCAGCAGCCCCTCTAGCGGATACTCCTACAATGAGCAGTTCTTC.

The chain uses TRBV20-1 and TRBJ1-1; D possibly corresponds to TRBD1 (5 bases). Germline CDR1 DFQATT, CDR2 SNEGSKA (reference sequence). Trimming shortened V by 3 bases and J by 3 bases, and 17 bases separated the two germline ends. This CDR3 has 15 amino acids. CDR3 bases: TGCAGTGCTAGTGGGATAGTTGGGGGAGACACTGAAGCTTTCTTT. Its translation is CSASGIVGGDTEAFF.

The rearrangement links TRBV7-8 to TRBJ1-2; D uncertain. V lost 1 base to trimming and J lost 2 bases, with 11 bases between them. The CDR3 sequence is 15 residues long. Germline CDR1 is SGHVS and CDR2 is FQNEAQ. The CDR3 region is CASSLVGVSNYGYTF. Written as DNA, the CDR3 is TGTGCCAGCAGCTTAGTCGGGGTGAGCAACTATGGCTACACCTTC. The full variable domain, with the rest looked up from reference TRBV7-8 and TRBJ1-2, is GAGVSQSPRYKVAKRGQDVALRCDPISGHVSLFWYQQALGQGPEFLTYFQNEAQLDKSGLPSDRFFAERPEGSVSTLKIQRTQQEDSAVYLCASSLVGVSNYGYTFGSGTRLTVV.

CDR3 bases: TGTGCCAGCAGCATACAGGGGGCGCGTGAAAAACTGTTTTTT. The encoded protein is CASSIQGAREKLFF. The chain uses TRBV11-2 and TRBJ1-4, with TRBD1 identical over 9 bases. Germline values: CDR1 SGHAT, CDR2 FQNNGV. CDR3 size: 14 residues. V lost 5 bases, J lost 7 bases, and 5 bases stayed unmatched.

With respect to this clonotype: A read error may explain this, as a much larger clone is one base away. The chain employs TRBV18 and TRBJ1-3; no firm D call. Trimming removed 0 bases from V and 0 bases from J, with 3 bases in between. This CDR3 has 14 residues. CDR1 and CDR2 (germline): KGHSH, LQKENI. CDR3 loop: CASSPPYSGNTIYF. CDR3 nucleotides: TGTGCCAGCTCACCACCGTACTCTGGAAACACCATATATTTT.

The chain has TRBV5-1 and TRBJ2-5; D gene uncertain. Trimming stripped 0 bases from V and 2 bases from J, with 8 bases between. Per germline, CDR1 SGHRS and CDR2 YFSETQ. There are 14 residues in the CDR3. The CDR3 reads CASSLVPQQETQYF. Written as DNA, the CDR3 is TGCGCCAGCAGCTTGGTTCCCCAGCAAGAGACCCAGTACTTC.

The CDR3 DNA reads as TGTGCCTGGAGGCAGGGGGGAACGTTCTACGAGCAGTACTTC. Its translation: CAWRQGGTFYEQYF. This rearrangement joins TRBV30 to TRBJ2-7; D is perhaps TRBD1 (7 bases). Looked up from germline, CDR1 is GTSNPN and CDR2 is SVGIG (reference sequence). This CDR3 spans 14 amino acids. V was trimmed by 3 bases and J by 3 bases, leaving 15 bases between them.

J is TRBJ2-1 and V is TRBV5-5, with unresolved D. V lost 6 bases, J lost 0 bases, and 13 bases lay in between. Germline V gene sequence: CDR1 SGHKS, CDR2 YYEKEE (reference sequence). The CDR3 is 15 amino acids. CDR3 residues: CASNQRSSSYNEQFF. CDR3 DNA sequence: TGTGCCAGCAACCAGAGAAGTAGCTCCTACAATGAGCAGTTCTTC.

There are a few counts of this clonotype. The CDR3 DNA is TGTGCCAGCAGCCAGGGGAGGGGCGCTGAAGCTTTCTTT. Its translation is CASSQGRGAEAFF. V is TRBV27 and J is TRBJ1-1, with D perhaps TRBD1 (6 bases). Trimming took off 6 bases at V and 6 bases at J, with 14 bases between the two ends. The germline V gene has CDR1 MNHEY and CDR2 SMNVEV (reference sequence). The CDR3 loop spans 13 amino acids.

The CDR3 DNA sequence: TGTGCCAGCAGCCAACGGAGCGGGGGAGCCACAGATACGCAGTATTTT. This codes for CASSQRSGGATDTQYF. The chain is built from TRBV4-2 and TRBJ2-3; TRBD2 matches 8 bases. CDR1 is LGHNA and CDR2 is YNFKEQ in the germline V gene. The CDR3 covers 16 residues. V lost 2 bases and J lost 2; bases outside the gene matches: 6.

This clonotype was seen many times. V and J are TRBV20-1 and TRBJ2-3; D is perhaps TRBD1 (7 bases). V was clipped by 1 base and J by 4 bases, with 12 bases between them. Per the germline V gene, CDR1 is DFQATT and CDR2 is SNEGSKA (reference sequence). This CDR3 region has 14 residues. CDR3 coding DNA: TGCAGTGCTAGAGGAGGCAGGGGGGCAGATACGCAGTATTTT. Translating gives CSARGGRGADTQYF.

With regard to this clonotype: A much larger clone is a single base away; this may be a read error. V is TRBV20-1 and J is TRBJ1-5, with TRBD1 as a possible D gene (5 bases). The CDR3 contains 16 residues. CDR1 is DFQATT and CDR2 is SNEGSKA in the germline V gene (reference sequence). The CDR3 sequence is CCASTGVRYSNQPQHF. CDR3 coding DNA: TGCTGTGCTAGTACAGGCGTCAGGTATAGCAATCAGCCCCAGCATTTT.

This clonotype was counted at least ten times. V and J are TRBV6-1 and TRBJ2-5; no clear D gene. The CDR3 is made up of 16 amino acids. Germline CDR1 MNHNS, CDR2 SASEGT. The germline V and J ends were trimmed by 8 bases and 3 bases, with 22 bases remaining between them. CDR3 DNA: TGTGCCAGCGCCACCGGGCCTAAGAGCATAGAAGAGACCCAGTACTTC. It translates to CASATGPKSIEETQYF.

The rearrangement links TRBV7-9 to TRBJ2-7, with D perhaps TRBD2 (7 bases). This CDR3 is built from 15 residues. Trimming stripped 3 bases from V and 4 bases from J, with 16 bases between. Germline V lookup: CDR1 SEHNR, CDR2 FQNEAQ (reference sequence). CDR3 in amino acids: CASSLGGPTGYEQYV. The CDR3 region has the DNA TGTGCCAGCAGCTTGGGGGGGCCGACTGGGTACGAGCAGTACGTC.

This clonotype was detected many times. V is TRBV29-1 and J is TRBJ1-4, with D possibly being TRBD1 (5 bases). The CDR3 is made up of 13 amino acids. Germline CDR1 is SQVTM and CDR2 is ANQGSEA. The V gene lost 7 bases and the J gene lost 8 bases, with 17 bases spanning the gap. This CDR3 is CSAGPDRGEKLFF. DNA of the CDR3: TGCAGCGCTGGCCCGGACCGGGGGGAAAAACTGTTTTTT.

This clonotype was observed a few times. The chain recombines TRBV9 with TRBJ2-5; 10 bases map to TRBD2. The length of the CDR3 is 16 residues. CDR1 is SGDLS and CDR2 is YYNGEE in the germline V gene. The V segment lost 0 bases and the J segment 5 bases; nucleotides outside the gene matches: 7. The CDR3 spells CASSVASGGATETQYF. The CDR3 region has the DNA TGTGCCAGCAGCGTAGCTAGCGGGGGTGCAACGGAGACCCAGTACTTC.

This clonotype was seen more than once but under ten times. The chain carries TRBV5-1 and TRBJ2-3; D is possibly TRBD1 (6 bases). The V gene's germline CDR1 is SGHRS and CDR2 YFSETQ. CDR3 length equals 15 residues. Trimming shortened V by 3 bases and J by 0 bases, and 11 bases separated the two germline ends. CDR3 DNA: TGCGCCAGCAGCTCGGACAGCCCTAGCACAGATACGCAGTATTTT. Translated, it gives CASSSDSPSTDTQYF.

The J gene is TRBJ2-3, the V gene TRBV20-1; 9 nucleotides align to TRBD2. CDR1 is DFQATT and CDR2 is SNEGSKA in the germline V gene (reference sequence). Losses at the gene ends were 4 bases for V and 2 bases for J; bases not matched to a gene: 4. The CDR3 is 14 residues long. Here the CDR3 DNA reads TGCAGTGCTACTAGCGGGGTATCCACAGATACGCAGTATTTT. This codes for CSATSGVSTDTQYF.

This clonotype has a handful of counts. CDR3 sequence (DNA): TGTGCCAGCAGCACCCCCCGGGTTGGCTACACCTTC. Protein sequence: CASSTPRVGYTF. The chain couples TRBV7-9 to TRBJ1-2; the D is unclear. The germline V gene has CDR1 SEHNR and CDR2 FQNEAQ (reference sequence). The CDR3 is 12 residues long. V lost 5 bases to trimming and J lost 7 bases, with 11 bases between them.

The chain uses TRBV20-1 and TRBJ2-7; 8 bases fit TRBD2. With 6 bases clipped from V and 0 bases from J, the junction kept 10 bases outside the gene matches. This CDR3 has 15 residues. CDR1 is DFQATT and CDR2 is SNEGSKA in the germline V gene (reference sequence). CDR3 coding DNA: TGCAGTGCCTCCCTACGAGCGGGGGCCTCCTACGAGCAGTACTTC. This sequence encodes CSASLRAGASYEQYF.

The chain has TRBV25-1 and TRBJ2-5, with a weak D call TRBD1 (5 bases). The CDR3 has 17 amino acids. From germline, CDR1 is MGHDK and CDR2 SYGVNS. Trimming shortened V by 0 bases and J by 2 bases, and 16 bases separated the two germline ends. In nucleotides, the CDR3 is TGTGCCAGCAGTGAATATGGCGCCAGGACATCACAAGAGACCCAGTACTTC. The encoded protein is CASSEYGARTSQETQYF. The entire variable domain, with the rest obtained from reference TRBV25-1 and TRBJ2-5, is as follows: EADIYQTPRYLVIGTGKKITLECSQTMGHDKMYWYQQDPGMELHLIHYSYGVNSTEKGDLSSESTVSRIRTEHFPLTLESARPSHTSQYLCASSEYGARTSQETQYFGPGTRLLVL.

This clonotype was recorded at least ten times. The V gene is TRBV20-1, the J gene TRBJ1-1; D uncertain. Germline V CDR1 and CDR2: DFQATT, SNEGSKA (reference sequence). The CDR3 sequence is 14 residues long. Trimming cost V 0 bases and J 4 bases, with 12 bases left between them. The CDR3 loop is CSARELGMGTEAFF. The CDR3 coding sequence is TGCAGTGCTAGAGAGTTAGGGATGGGCACTGAAGCTTTCTTT.

This clonotype was detected many times. The chain couples TRBV4-3 to TRBJ1-4; unclear D gene. CDR3 length equals 13 residues. The germline CDR1 and CDR2 sequences are LGHNA and YSLEER. V dropped 0 bases and J dropped 4 bases, with 3 bases sitting between them. CDR3 sequence reads: CASSQDSNEKLFF. In DNA, the CDR3 is TGCGCCAGCAGCCAAGACAGTAATGAAAAACTGTTTTTT.